These 29 T cell receptor beta chains came from one sample sequenced in a study of blood T cell repertoires in COVID-19. The assay was immunoSEQ multiplex PCR, and TCRdb's table has in-frame clones only and misses some. The sample has about 70,000 clones; approximately 83% are singletons. The sequenced material came from peripheral blood. The source of these receptors is a human donor in a cohort sampled during active COVID-19.

This sequence joins TRBV12-5 and TRBJ2-1, with 8 bases identical to TRBD1. The CDR3 has 17 residues. The V segment lost 1 base and the J segment 3 bases; nucleotides outside the gene matches: 8. Per germline, CDR1 LGHNT and CDR2 FRNRAP. The CDR3 bases are TGTGCTAGTGGTTTGGCGACAGGGGCCCGGGACTACAATGAGCAGTTCTTC. This encodes CASGLATGARDYNEQFF.

This chain joins TRBV25-1 and TRBJ1-5, with TRBD1 matching 7 bases. CDR3 length: 14 amino acids. Germline values: CDR1 MGHDK, CDR2 SYGVNS. The V gene end was trimmed by 3 bases and the J gene end by 9 bases; junction bases not matched to a gene: 8. CDR3 loop: CASSDRGKEGPQHF. CDR3 DNA sequence: TGTGCCAGCAGTGACAGGGGGAAGGAGGGGCCCCAGCATTTT.

The chain has TRBV28 and TRBJ2-7; 11 bases match TRBD2. Germline values: CDR1 MDHEN, CDR2 SYDVKM. The junction had 3 bases not matched to a gene; V was cut back by 3 bases and J by 2 bases. The CDR3 has 15 amino acids. Written as DNA, the CDR3 is TGTGCCAGCAGTTTCGGACTAGCGGGTACCTACGAGCAGTACTTC. This codes for CASSFGLAGTYEQYF. The whole variable domain, filled in from reference TRBV28 and TRBJ2-7, reads DVKVTQSSRYLVKRTGEKVFLECVQDMDHENMFWYRQDPGLGLRLIYFSYDVKMKEKGDIPEGYSVSREKKERFSLILESASTNQTSMYLCASSFGLAGTYEQYFGPGTRLTVT.

The chain has TRBV5-1 and TRBJ1-2; D not resolved. Trimming stripped 0 bases from V and 4 bases from J, with 10 bases between. In germline, CDR1 is SGHRS, CDR2 YFSETQ. This CDR3 spans 14 amino acids. The CDR3 DNA sequence: TGCGCCAGCAGCTTGGATGAGGGAGGCTATGGCTACACCTTC. Its protein product is CASSLDEGGYGYTF.

This clone counts as medium-sized. The chain has TRBV7-3 and TRBJ1-1; perhaps TRBD1 as D (5 bases). V lost 2 bases to trimming and J lost 1 base, with 5 bases between them. The germline CDR1 and CDR2 sequences are SGHTA and FQGTGA. The CDR3 has 13 amino acids. Here the CDR3 reads CASSLGQNTEAFF. The CDR3, as DNA: TGTGCCAGCAGCTTAGGACAGAACACTGAAGCTTTCTTT.

This chain links TRBV6-1 with TRBJ2-5, with a tentative D call TRBD2 (7 bases). The CDR3 is 16 amino acids. CDR1 MNHNS and CDR2 SASEGT come from the germline V gene. Trimming pared 3 bases from V and 2 bases from J, leaving 16 bases between. CDR3 nucleotides: TGTGCCAGCAGTGAGTGGTTTGAGGGGGGGCAAGAGACCCAGTACTTC. Protein product: CASSEWFEGGQETQYF.

This chain links TRBV6-1 with TRBJ2-7, with D hard to call. CDR3 length: 13 residues. CDR1 is MNHNS and CDR2 is SASEGT in the germline V gene. V was clipped by 1 base and J by 6 bases, with 10 bases between them. The CDR3 loop reads CASSEGIGGEQYF. The CDR3 coding sequence is TGTGCCAGCAGTGAAGGCATCGGTGGCGAGCAGTACTTC.

The chain links TRBV25-1 to TRBJ2-5, with D possibly being TRBD1 (7 bases). Germline values: CDR1 MGHDK, CDR2 SYGVNS. The V gene lost 5 bases and the J gene lost 5 bases, with 18 bases spanning the gap. CDR3 length equals 15 residues. CDR3 protein: CASSPQGGQEETQYF. The CDR3 DNA sequence: TGTGCCAGCAGTCCTCAGGGGGGACAAGAGGAGACCCAGTACTTC.

This clone was counted once. The chain links TRBV7-8 to TRBJ1-2, with 9 positions matching TRBD1. V was clipped by 1 base and J by 4 bases; unmatched bases: 10. Germline CDR1 SGHVS, CDR2 FQNEAQ. CDR3 length: 17 amino acids. CDR3 sequence reads: CASSLGLQGAPGYGYTF. The CDR3 DNA follows: TGTGCCAGCAGCTTAGGCTTACAGGGGGCGCCAGGCTATGGCTACACCTTC. The whole variable domain, filled in from reference TRBV7-8 and TRBJ1-2, reads GAGVSQSPRYKVAKRGQDVALRCDPISGHVSLFWYQQALGQGPEFLTYFQNEAQLDKSGLPSDRFFAERPEGSVSTLKIQRTQQEDSAVYLCASSLGLQGAPGYGYTFGSGTRLTVV.

This chain links TRBV29-1 with TRBJ1-3, with a weak D call TRBD1 (6 bases). The CDR3 sequence is 13 residues long. Looked up from germline, CDR1 is SQVTM and CDR2 is ANQGSEA. V was pared by 7 bases and J by 2 bases, with 12 bases between. DNA for the CDR3: TGCAGCGGACAGGATCCAACTGGAAACACCATATATTTT. Its translation: CSGQDPTGNTIYF.

The genes are TRBV30 and TRBJ1-2, with D tentatively TRBD1 (6 bases). The CDR3 runs 13 residues. V gave up 3 bases and J gave up 5 bases, with 13 bases separating them. Germline V gene lookup returns CDR1 GTSNPN and CDR2 SVGIG (reference sequence). The CDR3 here is CAWSSTGTYGYTF. CDR3 nucleotides: TGTGCCTGGAGCTCAACAGGGACGTATGGCTACACCTTC.

This chain links TRBV7-2 with TRBJ2-7; TRBD1 matches at 7 bases. CDR1 and CDR2 (germline): SGHTA, FQGNSA. Trimming cost V 4 bases and J 2 bases; bases outside gene matches: 5. The CDR3 covers 14 residues. This CDR3 is CASSSSTGTYEQYF. DNA of the CDR3: TGTGCCAGCAGCTCCTCGACAGGGACCTACGAGCAGTACTTC.

The chain carries TRBV5-5 and TRBJ1-5, with 8 bases matching TRBD1. V gave up 0 bases and J gave up 2 bases; unmatched junction bases: 4. The germline gives CDR1 SGHKS, CDR2 YYEKEE (reference sequence). The CDR3 runs to 16 residues. CDR3 region: CASSLDPGQGNQPQHF. DNA for the CDR3: TGTGCCAGCAGCTTGGACCCGGGACAGGGCAATCAGCCCCAGCATTTT.

The rearrangement links TRBV7-2 to TRBJ2-1; D uncertain. Germline V gene sequence: CDR1 SGHTA, CDR2 FQGNSA. The CDR3 totals 16 residues. V was trimmed by 1 base and J by 3 bases, leaving 13 bases between them. The CDR3 reads CASSLGVHRNYNEQFF. The CDR3 region has the DNA TGTGCCAGCAGCTTAGGGGTGCACAGAAACTACAATGAGCAGTTCTTC.

The chain combines TRBV5-1 with TRBJ2-5, with TRBD1 matching over 8 bases. The J segment lost 4 bases and the V segment lost 5 bases, leaving 10 bases of the junction unmatched. Germline CDR1 is SGHRS and CDR2 is YFSETQ. The CDR3 has 15 amino acids. CDR3 DNA: TGCGCCAGCAGTCCGGACAGGGTCGGGTTAGAGACCCAGTACTTC. This encodes CASSPDRVGLETQYF.

The V gene is TRBV28, the J gene TRBJ2-1; tentative D call: TRBD1 (5 bases). Germline CDR1 is MDHEN and CDR2 is SYDVKM. The CDR3 sequence is 13 residues long. V was shortened by 7 bases and J by 3 bases, with 10 bases between the two germline ends. The CDR3 DNA is TGTGCCAGCATGGTTGACAGCTACAATGAGCAGTTCTTC. Its protein is CASMVDSYNEQFF.

The J gene is TRBJ2-3, the V gene TRBV5-4, with 7 bases lining up with TRBD2. The CDR3 extends over 17 amino acids. V lost 4 bases to trimming and J lost 2 bases; unmatched junction nucleotides: 13. Per the germline V gene, CDR1 is SGHNT and CDR2 is YYREEE (reference sequence). Here the CDR3 reads CASSLLTSAQPTDTQYF. CDR3 sequence (DNA): TGTGCCAGCAGCCTCCTTACTAGCGCCCAACCCACAGATACGCAGTATTTT.

This chain joins TRBV6-5 and TRBJ2-5; TRBD2 agrees at 14 bases. V was pared by 4 bases and J by 5 bases, with 6 bases of the junction left unmatched. The CDR3 has 16 residues. Germline V gives CDR1 MNHEY, CDR2 SVGAGI. The CDR3 here is CASSSPRTSGGETQYF. CDR3 DNA: TGTGCCAGCAGTTCTCCCCGGACTAGCGGGGGGGAGACCCAGTACTTC.

V is TRBV7-2 and J is TRBJ1-6; D is ambiguous. Deletions cut 1 base from V and 14 bases from J, with 12 bases between. From germline, CDR1 is SGHTA and CDR2 FQGNSA. The CDR3 is 13 amino acids. CDR3 sequence: CASSLVVRESLHF. Here the CDR3 DNA reads TGTGCCAGCAGCTTAGTCGTCCGCGAGTCCCTCCACTTT.

The chain joins TRBV18 to TRBJ1-1, with D possibly matching TRBD1 (6 bases). Germline values: CDR1 KGHSH, CDR2 LQKENI. CDR3 length equals 18 residues. Deletions cut 4 bases from V and 0 bases from J, with 21 bases between. CDR3 in amino acids: CASSLVLQGSSLNTEAFF. DNA of the CDR3: TGTGCCAGCTCACTAGTCCTACAGGGATCTTCTTTGAACACTGAAGCTTTCTTT.

J is TRBJ1-1 and V is TRBV27; the D gene is possibly TRBD1 (6 bases). V was pared by 7 bases and J by 0 bases, with 12 bases between. Germline V gene sequence: CDR1 MNHEY, CDR2 SMNVEV (reference sequence). The CDR3 covers 14 residues. The CDR3 spells CASMGGALNTEAFF. The DNA of the CDR3 is TGTGCCAGCATGGGGGGGGCTTTGAACACTGAAGCTTTCTTT.

This chain links TRBV6-5 with TRBJ2-2; D not resolved. This CDR3 contains 14 residues. Trimming stripped 5 bases from V and 2 bases from J, with 9 bases between. Germline-derived CDR1 and CDR2 are MNHEY and SVGAGI. DNA of the CDR3: TGTGCCAGCAGTCCCTATTTAAACACCGGGGAGCTGTTTTTT. It specifies CASSPYLNTGELFF.

This clone was observed a single time. J is TRBJ2-7 and V is TRBV10-3; D may be TRBD1 (5 bases). The CDR3 is 14 amino acids. The germline gives CDR1 ENHRY, CDR2 SYGVKD. V lost 3 bases and J 1 base, leaving 10 bases between the germline ends. The DNA for the CDR3 is TGTGCCATCAGTGATCAGGGTGTGTCCTACGAGCAGTACTTC. Amino acids: CAISDQGVSYEQYF.

The rearrangement links TRBV7-2 to TRBJ1-3; D perhaps matches TRBD1 (5 bases). CDR3 length: 16 residues. V was pared by 5 bases and J by 4 bases, with 18 bases between. Per germline, CDR1 SGHTA and CDR2 FQGNSA. This CDR3 is CASSQQVRADGNTIYF. The CDR3 region has the DNA TGTGCCAGCAGCCAACAGGTCAGGGCTGACGGAAACACCATATATTTT. The full variable domain, completed using reference TRBV7-2 and TRBJ1-3, is GAGVSQSPSNKVTEKGKDVELRCDPISGHTALYWYRQSLGQGLEFLIYFQGNSAPDKSGLPSDRFSAERTGGSVSTLTIQRTQQEDSAVYLCASSQQVRADGNTIYFGEGSWLTVV.

The J gene is TRBJ2-1, the V gene TRBV19; 8 positions agree with TRBD1. Germline lookup yields CDR1 LNHDA and CDR2 SQIVND (reference sequence). The CDR3 sequence is 21 residues long. V lost 2 bases to trimming and J lost 5 bases; unmatched junction nucleotides: 23. CDR3 sequence (DNA): TGTGCCAGTAGTATAATTTGGGGAGTGGGTCTTCGGGACAGGTATCACAATGAGCAGTTCTTC. Protein sequence: CASSIIWGVGLRDRYHNEQFF.

The gene calls are TRBV19 and TRBJ2-7; perhaps TRBD1 as D (5 bases). Germline CDR1 and CDR2: LNHDA and SQIVND (reference sequence). The V end was cut by 3 bases, the J end by 0 bases, with 12 bases between. The CDR3 runs 15 residues. Here the CDR3 DNA reads TGTGCCAGTAGTATGGGGCAGGCGAGCTCCTACGAGCAGTACTTC. This gives the protein CASSMGQASSYEQYF. Full variable domain (rest looked up from reference TRBV19 and TRBJ2-7): DGGITQSPKYLFRKEGQNVTLSCEQNLNHDAMYWYRQDPGQGLRLIYYSQIVNDFQKGDIAEGYSVSREKKESFPLTVTSAQKNPTAFYLCASSMGQASSYEQYFGPGTRLTVT.

This clone was seen a single time. The CDR3 here is CASTQGQDGYTF. The CDR3 bases are TGTGCCAGCACCCAGGGTCAGGATGGCTACACCTTC. The V and J genes are TRBV13 and TRBJ1-2; the D gene is possibly TRBD1 (5 bases). The CDR3 spans 12 residues. The V gene's germline CDR1 is PRHDT and CDR2 FYEKMQ (reference sequence). Trimming removed 7 bases from V and 6 bases from J, with 12 bases in between.

This clone was seen a single time. J is TRBJ2-5 and V is TRBV9; D unresolved. V dropped 4 bases and J dropped 2 bases, with 15 bases sitting between them. Germline loops: CDR1 SGDLS, CDR2 YYNGEE. The CDR3 contains 15 residues. CDR3 nucleotides: TGTGCCAGCAGCCCCGTCGGTACGCCTCAAGAGACCCAGTACTTC. It codes for CASSPVGTPQETQYF.

This rearrangement joins TRBV7-6 to TRBJ1-1; D possibly corresponds to TRBD1 (6 bases). This CDR3 is built from 15 residues. Germline lookup yields CDR1 SGHVS and CDR2 FNYEAQ. V lost 2 bases, J lost 1 base, and 11 bases lay in between. As DNA, the CDR3 is TGTGCCAGCAGCTTATTGGGGGCAGCGAACACTGAAGCTTTCTTT. Amino acids: CASSLLGAANTEAFF.